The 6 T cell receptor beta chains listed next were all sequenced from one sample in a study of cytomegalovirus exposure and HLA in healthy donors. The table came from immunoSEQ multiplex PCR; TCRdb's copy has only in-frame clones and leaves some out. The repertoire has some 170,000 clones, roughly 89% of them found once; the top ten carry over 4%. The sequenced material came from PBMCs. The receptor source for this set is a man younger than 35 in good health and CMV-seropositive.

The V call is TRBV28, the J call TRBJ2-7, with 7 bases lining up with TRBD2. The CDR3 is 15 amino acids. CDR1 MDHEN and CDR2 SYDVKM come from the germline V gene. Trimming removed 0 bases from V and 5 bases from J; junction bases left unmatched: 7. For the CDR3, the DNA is TGTGCCAGCAGTTTATGGGGCGGGAGCTCAAACGAGCAGTACTTC. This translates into CASSLWGGSSNEQYF.

CDR3 DNA sequence: TGCAGCGTTGATAGGGGTTACAATGAGCAGTTCTTC. This encodes CSVDRGYNEQFF. The V call is TRBV29-1, the J call TRBJ2-1, with D possibly being TRBD1 (5 bases). The V and J ends lost 3 bases and 4 bases respectively, with 7 bases between them. CDR3 length equals 12 residues. Germline V gene sequence: CDR1 SQVTM, CDR2 ANQGSEA.

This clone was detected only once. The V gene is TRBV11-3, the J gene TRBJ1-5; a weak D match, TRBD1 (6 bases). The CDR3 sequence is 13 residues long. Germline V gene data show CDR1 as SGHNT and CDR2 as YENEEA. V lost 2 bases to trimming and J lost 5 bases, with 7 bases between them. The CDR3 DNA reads TGTGCCAGCAGCTTAAACAGGGATCAGCCCCAGCATTTT. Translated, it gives CASSLNRDQPQHF. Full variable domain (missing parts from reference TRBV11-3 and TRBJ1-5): EAGVVQSPRYKIIEKKQPVAFWCNPISGHNTLYWYLQNLGQGPELLIRYENEEAVDDSQLPKDRFSAERLKGVDSTLKIQPAELGDSAVYLCASSLNRDQPQHFGDGTRLSIL.

CDR3 DNA sequence: TGTGCCAGCAGAGCCGGTGAAAAACTGTTTTTT. Amino acid sequence: CASRAGEKLFF. The chain carries TRBV2 and TRBJ1-4; D is ambiguous. Trimming shortened V by 6 bases and J by 7 bases, and 6 bases separated the two germline ends. The CDR3 is made up of 11 amino acids. CDR1 is SNHLY and CDR2 is FYNNEI in the germline V gene.

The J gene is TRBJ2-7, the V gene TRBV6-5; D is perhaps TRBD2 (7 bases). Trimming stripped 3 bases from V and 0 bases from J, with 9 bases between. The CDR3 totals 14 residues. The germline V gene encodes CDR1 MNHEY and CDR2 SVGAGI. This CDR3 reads CASSYGGASYEQYF. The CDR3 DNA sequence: TGTGCCAGCAGTTATGGGGGGGCCTCCTACGAGCAGTACTTC.

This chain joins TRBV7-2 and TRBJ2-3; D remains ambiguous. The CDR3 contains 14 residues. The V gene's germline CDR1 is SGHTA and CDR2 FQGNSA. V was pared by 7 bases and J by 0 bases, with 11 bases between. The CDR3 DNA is TGTGCCAGCATCCCCGGGTTTAGCACAGATACGCAGTATTTT. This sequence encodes CASIPGFSTDTQYF.